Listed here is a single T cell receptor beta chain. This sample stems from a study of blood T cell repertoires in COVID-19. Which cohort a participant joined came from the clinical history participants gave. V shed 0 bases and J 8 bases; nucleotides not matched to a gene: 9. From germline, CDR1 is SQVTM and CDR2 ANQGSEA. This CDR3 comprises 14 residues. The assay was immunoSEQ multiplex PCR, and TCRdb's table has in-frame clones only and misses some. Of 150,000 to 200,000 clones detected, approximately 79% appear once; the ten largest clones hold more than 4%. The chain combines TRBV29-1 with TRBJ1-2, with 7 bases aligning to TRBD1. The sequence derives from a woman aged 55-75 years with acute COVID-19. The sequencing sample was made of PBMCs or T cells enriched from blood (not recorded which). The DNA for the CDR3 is TGCAGCGTTGAAGATAAAGGGACAGCAGAAGGCTACACCTTC. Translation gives CSVEDKGTAEGYTF.